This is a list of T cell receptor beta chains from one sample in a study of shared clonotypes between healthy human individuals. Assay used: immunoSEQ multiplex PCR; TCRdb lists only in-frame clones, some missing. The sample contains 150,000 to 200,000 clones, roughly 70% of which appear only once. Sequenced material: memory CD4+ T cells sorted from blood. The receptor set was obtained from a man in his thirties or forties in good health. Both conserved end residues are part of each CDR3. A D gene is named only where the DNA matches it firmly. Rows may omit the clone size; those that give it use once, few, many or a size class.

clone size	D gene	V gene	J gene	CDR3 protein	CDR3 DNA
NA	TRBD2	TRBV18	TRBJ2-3	CASSQSTSGETQYF	TGTGCCAGCTCACAATCGACTAGCGGGGAGACGCAGTATTTT
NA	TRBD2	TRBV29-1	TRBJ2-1	CSVAPIAGEYNEQFF	TGCAGCGTTGCCCCTATAGCGGGAGAATACAATGAGCAGTTCTTC
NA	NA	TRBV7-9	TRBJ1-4	CASSLAEGQSEKLFF	TGTGCCAGCAGCTTAGCAGAGGGGCAGAGCGAAAAACTGTTTTTT
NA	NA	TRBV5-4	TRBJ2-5	CASSLANSGETQYF	TGTGCCAGCAGCTTGGCCAACAGCGGGGAGACCCAGTACTTC
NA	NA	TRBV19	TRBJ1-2	CASSIRRGGGYGYTF	TGTGCCAGTAGTATCCGGCGGGGGGGAGGCTATGGCTACACCTTC
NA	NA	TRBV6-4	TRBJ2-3	CASSLDGAADTQYF	TGTGCCAGCAGTCTTGATGGAGCGGCAGATACGCAGTATTTT
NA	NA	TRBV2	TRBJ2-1	CASSESGSSYNEQFF	TGTGCCAGCAGTGAAAGCGGAAGCTCCTACAATGAGCAGTTCTTC
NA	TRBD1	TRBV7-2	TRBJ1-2	CASSYDPGQGKGSYGYTF	TGTGCCAGCAGCTATGATCCGGGACAGGGGAAAGGGAGCTATGGCTACACCTTC
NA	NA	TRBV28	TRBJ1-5	CATRSLDNQPQHF	TGTGCCACAAGGTCCCTAGATAATCAGCCCCAGCATTTT
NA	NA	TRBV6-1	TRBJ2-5	CASSERRETQYF	TGTGCCAGCAGTGAGCGTCGGGAGACCCAGTACTTC
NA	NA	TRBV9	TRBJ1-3	CASSVGGLDGNTIYF	TGTGCCAGCAGCGTAGGGGGGTTGGACGGAAACACCATATATTTT
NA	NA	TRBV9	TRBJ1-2	CASSDPRRGGYTF	TGTGCCAGCAGCGATCCCCGGCGAGGGGGCTACACCTTC
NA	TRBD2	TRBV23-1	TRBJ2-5	CASSQSGPTSGRDQETQYF	TGCGCCAGCAGTCAATCAGGCCCGACTAGCGGGAGGGATCAAGAGACCCAGTACTTC
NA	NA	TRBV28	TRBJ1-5	CASSLGLFEPQHF	TGTGCCAGCAGTTTAGGTCTTTTCGAGCCCCAGCATTTT
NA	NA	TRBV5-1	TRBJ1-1	CASSLERQPNTEAFF	TGCGCCAGCAGCTTGGAGCGACAACCAAACACTGAAGCTTTCTTT
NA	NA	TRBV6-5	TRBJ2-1	CASSLAPSYNEQFF	TGTGCCAGCAGTCTCGCCCCTTCCTACAATGAGCAGTTCTTC
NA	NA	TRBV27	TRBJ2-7	CASSLGLWGEQYF	TGTGCCAGCAGTTTGGGACTCTGGGGGGAGCAGTACTTC
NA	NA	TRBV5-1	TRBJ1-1	CASSLISGSLEAFF	TGCGCCAGCAGCTTGATTTCGGGGTCTTTAGAAGCTTTCTTT
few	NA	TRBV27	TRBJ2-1	CASSSRRVYNEQFF	TGTGCCAGCAGTTCACGGAGAGTATACAATGAGCAGTTCTTC
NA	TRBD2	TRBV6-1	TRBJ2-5	CASSEGRTSGYQETQYF	TGTGCCAGCAGTGAAGGAAGGACTAGCGGGTACCAAGAGACCCAGTACTTC
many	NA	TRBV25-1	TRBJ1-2	CASRAPGRRGGGYTF	TGTGCCAGCAGGGCTCCGGGACGGCGGGGAGGAGGCTACACCTTC
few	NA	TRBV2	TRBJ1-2	CASSDAGGGYGYTF	TGTGCCAGCAGTGACGCGGGGGGCGGCTATGGCTACACCTTC
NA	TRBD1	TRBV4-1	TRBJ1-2	CASSQQGGFYGYTF	TGCGCCAGCAGCCAGCAGGGGGGGTTCTATGGCTACACCTTC
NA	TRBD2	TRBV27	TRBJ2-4	CASSPGGTRGTNIQYF	TGTGCCAGCAGCCCTGGGGGGACTAGAGGGACAAACATTCAGTACTTC
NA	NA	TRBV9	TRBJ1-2	CASSVGMTGGGYTF	TGTGCCAGCAGCGTCGGGATGACGGGAGGCGGCTACACCTTC
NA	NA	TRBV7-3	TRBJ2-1	CASSLDTYNEQFF	TGTGCCAGCAGCTTAGACACCTACAATGAGCAGTTCTTC
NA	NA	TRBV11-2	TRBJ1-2	CASSNPGTYGYTF	TGTGCCAGCAGCAACCCAGGGACCTATGGCTACACCTTC
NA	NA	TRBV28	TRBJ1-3	CASSPGGTGNTIYF	TGTGCCAGCAGTCCGGGAGGGACTGGAAACACCATATATTTT
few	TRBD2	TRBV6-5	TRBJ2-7	CASRGLAAYEQYF	TGTGCCAGCAGAGGACTAGCCGCCTACGAGCAGTACTTC
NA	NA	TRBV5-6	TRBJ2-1	CASSRPTLIYNEQFF	TGTGCCAGCAGCCGACCTACACTCATCTACAATGAGCAGTTCTTC
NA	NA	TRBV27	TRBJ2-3	CASSHKGRAAQYF	TGTGCCAGCAGCCACAAGGGCAGGGCGGCGCAGTATTTT
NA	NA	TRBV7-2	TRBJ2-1	CASSARSGAKFF	TGTGCCAGCAGCGCCCGGTCGGGAGCTAAGTTCTTC
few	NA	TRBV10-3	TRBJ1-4	CAISAGEEKLFF	TGTGCCATCAGTGCTGGGGAAGAAAAACTGTTTTTT
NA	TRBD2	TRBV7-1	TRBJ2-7	CASSPRLGLAGGHEQYF	TGTGCCAGCAGCCCTCGCCTCGGACTAGCGGGAGGCCACGAGCAGTACTTC
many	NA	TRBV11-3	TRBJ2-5	CASGGVQETQYF	TGTGCCAGCGGGGGAGTCCAAGAGACCCAGTACTTC
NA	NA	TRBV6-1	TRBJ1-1	CASSEANSANTEAFF	TGTGCCAGCAGTGAAGCCAACAGCGCGAACACTGAAGCTTTCTTT
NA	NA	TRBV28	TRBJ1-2	CASSLQVGPGYTF	TGTGCCAGCAGTTTGCAGGTGGGACCCGGCTACACCTTC
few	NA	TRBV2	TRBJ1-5	CASSEGGNDNQPQHF	TGTGCCAGCAGTGAAGGGGGTAATGACAATCAGCCCCAGCATTTT
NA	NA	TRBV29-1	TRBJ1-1	CSVDALRTEAFF	TGCAGCGTTGATGCCCTAAGGACTGAAGCTTTCTTT
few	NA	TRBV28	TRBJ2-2	CASHEGRTDTGELFF	TGTGCCAGCCATGAAGGGAGGACGGACACCGGGGAGCTGTTTTTT
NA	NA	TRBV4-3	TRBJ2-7	CASSQERYPTYEQYF	TGCGCCAGCAGCCAGGAGCGGTATCCGACCTACGAGCAGTACTTC
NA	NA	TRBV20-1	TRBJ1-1	CSANGNTEAFF	TGCAGTGCTAACGGGAACACTGAAGCTTTCTTT
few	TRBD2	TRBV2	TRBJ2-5	CASRRELQETQYF	TGTGCCAGCAGGCGGGAGTTACAAGAGACCCAGTACTTC
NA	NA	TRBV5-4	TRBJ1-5	CASSKDGLSNQPQHF	TGTGCCAGCAGTAAGGACGGCCTTAGCAATCAGCCCCAGCATTTT
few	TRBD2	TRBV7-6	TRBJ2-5	CASSSSRTSGQETQYF	TGTGCCAGCAGCTCCAGCCGGACTAGCGGCCAAGAGACCCAGTACTTC
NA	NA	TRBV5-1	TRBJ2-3	CASSFGRGLSTDTQYF	TGCGCCAGCAGCTTCGGCAGGGGACTTAGCACAGATACGCAGTATTTT
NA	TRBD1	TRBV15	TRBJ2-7	CATSRTGTGGSEQYF	TGTGCCACCAGCAGAACCGGGACAGGGGGCTCCGAGCAGTACTTC
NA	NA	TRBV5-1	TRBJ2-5	CASSFGVAETQYF	TGCGCCAGCAGCTTCGGGGTCGCAGAGACCCAGTACTTC
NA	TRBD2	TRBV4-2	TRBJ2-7	CASSQEVGTSGRYEQYF	TGTGCCAGCAGCCAAGAGGTTGGGACTAGCGGGAGATACGAGCAGTACTTC
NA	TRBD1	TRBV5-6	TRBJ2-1	CATTGTAYNEQFF	TGTGCCACAACCGGGACAGCCTACAATGAGCAGTTCTTC
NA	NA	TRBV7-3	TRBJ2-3	CASSLKGNLGLLTDTQYF	TGTGCCAGCAGCTTAAAGGGGAACCTAGGACTGCTAACAGATACGCAGTATTTT
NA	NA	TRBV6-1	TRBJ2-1	CASSGWRDGEQFF	TGTGCCAGCAGTGGTTGGCGGGACGGTGAGCAGTTCTTC
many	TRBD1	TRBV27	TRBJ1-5	CASRIGTGPYQPQHF	TGTGCCAGCAGGATAGGGACAGGCCCCTATCAGCCCCAGCATTTT
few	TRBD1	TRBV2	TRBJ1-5	CASSTDRGPQHF	TGTGCCAGCAGTACGGACAGGGGGCCCCAGCATTTT
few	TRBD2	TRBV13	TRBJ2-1	CASSLDRSGSGNEQFF	TGTGCCAGCAGCTTAGACCGTAGCGGGAGCGGCAATGAGCAGTTCTTC
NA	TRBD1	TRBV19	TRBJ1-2	CASSRQGHYGYTF	TGTGCCAGTAGCCGACAGGGCCACTATGGCTACACCTTC
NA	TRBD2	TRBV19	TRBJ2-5	CASSITSGSGGETQYF	TGTGCCAGTAGTATTACTAGCGGGAGTGGTGGAGAGACCCAGTACTTC